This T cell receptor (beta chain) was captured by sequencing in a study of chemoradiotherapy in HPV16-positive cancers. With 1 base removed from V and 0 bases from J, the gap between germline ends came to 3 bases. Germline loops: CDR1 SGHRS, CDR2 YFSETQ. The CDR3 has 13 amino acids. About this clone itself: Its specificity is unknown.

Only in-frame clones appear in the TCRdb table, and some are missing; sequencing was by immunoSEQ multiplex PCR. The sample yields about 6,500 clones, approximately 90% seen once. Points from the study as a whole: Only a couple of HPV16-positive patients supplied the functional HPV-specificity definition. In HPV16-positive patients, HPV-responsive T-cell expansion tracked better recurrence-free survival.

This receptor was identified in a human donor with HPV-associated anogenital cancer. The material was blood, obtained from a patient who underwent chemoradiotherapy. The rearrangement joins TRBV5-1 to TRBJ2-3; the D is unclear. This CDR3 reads CASSLQSTDTQYF. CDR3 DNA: TGCGCCAGCAGCTTGCAAAGCACAGATACGCAGTATTTT.